Here is one T cell receptor (beta chain) with its context. Libraries were prepared by immunoSEQ multiplex PCR; TCRdb keeps only in-frame clonotypes and omits some of them. The sample has roughly 20,000 clones; approximately 87% are singletons. The data derive from a study of somatic mutations in cytotoxic T cells in rheumatoid arthritis. V gave up 0 bases and J gave up 5 bases, with 9 bases separating them. Germline CDR1 is SGDLS and CDR2 is YYNGEE. The CDR3 consists of 13 residues. The TCR comes from a middle-aged man in good health. The chain combines TRBV9 with TRBJ2-7, with D uncertain. Sequenced input: CD8+ T cells sorted from blood. For the CDR3, the DNA is TGTGCCAGCAGCGTAGGGTTGGGCCACGAGCAGTACTTC. This encodes CASSVGLGHEQYF.